This is a list of T cell receptor beta chains from one sample in a study of T-cell reconstitution after alpha-beta-depleted transplantation in children. Via MiXCR, TCRdb re-called the PCR reads, giving one row per CDR3 protein. In the table there are 450,000 to 550,000 distinct CDR3 sequences, 9.5% to 12% of which are singletons. Here the sequenced sample was PBMCs, mostly from graft donor cells, taken 180 days after TCRalphabeta/CD19-depleted stem cell transplant. These receptors were obtained from a female patient aged 2-15 years who had a stem cell transplant for aplastic anemia, so the T cells may come from the graft donor. The CDR3 runs from the conserved cysteine through the conserved F or W. The D gene is left open where the match is weak. Not all rows give a size; the values are once, few, many and, for expanded clones, a class.

CDR3 DNA	CDR3 protein	V gene	clone size	D gene	J gene
TGTGCCAGCAGCTCGGGTTATAGCACAGATACGCAGTATTTT	CASSSGYSTDTQYF	TRBV7-9	few	.	TRBJ2-3
TGCGCCAGCAGTGACCTTTACGGGAGCTCCTACAATGAGCAGTTCTTC	CASSDLYGSSYNEQFF	TRBV10-2	.	.	TRBJ2-1
TGTGCCAGCAGTCGAGGGACAGGGTTACCCTACGAGCAGTACTTC	CASSRGTGLPYEQYF	TRBV6-2/TRBV6-3	.	TRBD1	TRBJ2-7
TGTGCCAGCAGCTTAGCTGCGGATCAGCCCCAGCATTTT	CASSLAADQPQHF	TRBV7-6	many	.	TRBJ1-5
TGCGCCAGCAGCTTGGACATTACCCTAGCCAAAAACATTCAGTACTTC	CASSLDITLAKNIQYF	TRBV5-1	few	.	TRBJ2-4
TGTGCCAGCAGCTTTGGGGGGTACGCTGGAAACACCATATATTTT	CASSFGGYAGNTIYF	TRBV7-2	.	.	TRBJ1-3
TGTGCCAGCAGCCAAGTAATTAGGGGACAGGGGACCACCGGGGAGCTGTTTTTT	CASSQVIRGQGTTGELFF	TRBV3-1	few	TRBD1	TRBJ2-2
TGCGCCAGCACCGGAAAGTGGCGGGAGAAGGATGGCGAGCAGTACTTC	CASTGKWREKDGEQYF	TRBV5-1	.	TRBD2	TRBJ2-7
TGCAGTGCTAGCGCCGGACTAGAAACAAATCAGGATACGCAGTATTTT	CSASAGLETNQDTQYF	TRBV20-1	.	TRBD2	TRBJ2-3
TGTGCCAGCAAAAGGACAGGGCAAGAGACCCAGTACTTC	CASKRTGQETQYF	TRBV11-2	few	TRBD1	TRBJ2-5
TGTGCCTGCCTCGGGACACGGGGAGATACGCAGTATTTT	CACLGTRGDTQYF	TRBV11-1	few	.	TRBJ2-3
TGTGCCAGCAGTTTACCGCAAGATAATTCACCCCTCCACTTT	CASSLPQDNSPLHF	TRBV12-3/TRBV12-4	few	.	TRBJ1-6
TGCTTGCCGGGGGACGGCTACACCTTC	CLPGDGYTF	TRBV20-1	.	.	TRBJ1-2
TGTGCCAGCTCACCACTTCAGGGAGTGGGGACAGATACGCAGTATTTT	CASSPLQGVGTDTQYF	TRBV18	.	.	TRBJ2-3
TGTGCCACCCACTCGAACGTCAATGAGCAGTTCTTC	CATHSNVNEQFF	TRBV11-2	.	.	TRBJ2-1
TGCGCCAGCAGCCCCCGACCGGAACTTGGGACAAGTGGATATGGCTACACCTTC	CASSPRPELGTSGYGYTF	TRBV5-1	few	.	TRBJ1-2
TGTGCCAGCAGTCACCGGGACAGGGGCTTCAATGAGCAGTTCTTC	CASSHRDRGFNEQFF	TRBV12-3/TRBV12-4	few	TRBD1	TRBJ2-1
TGTGCCAGCAGTTACGAGGGGGCTGGTCAGCCCCAGCATTTT	CASSYEGAGQPQHF	TRBV7-9	few	TRBD1	TRBJ1-5
TGTGCCAGCAGCAAAAATAGGCTAGCGGGCCTAAGCTCCTACAATGAGCAGTTCTTC	CASSKNRLAGLSSYNEQFF	TRBV21-1	.	.	TRBJ2-1
TGCGCCAGCAGCCAAGACCCTAGCTGGGAGACCCAGTACTTC	CASSQDPSWETQYF	TRBV4-3	many	.	TRBJ2-5
TGTGCCAGCACGTACCCCCCGGCGGGTGAGCAGTTCTTC	CASTYPPAGEQFF	TRBV2	few	.	TRBJ2-1
TGTGCCAGCAGCCGCATTCTCCCCTTGGACCCGGTCGTAGAGACCCAGTACTTC	CASSRILPLDPVVETQYF	TRBV11-2	few	.	TRBJ2-5
TGTGCCAGCTCCGGGACTAGTGTTGGCAATGAGCAGTTCTTC	CASSGTSVGNEQFF	TRBV18	.	TRBD2	TRBJ2-1
TGTGCCACCAGCAGAGATTTTTATCGATGGGAGGGCGGGAATGAGCAGTTCTTC	CATSRDFYRWEGGNEQFF	TRBV15	.	TRBD2	TRBJ2-1
TGCGCCAGCAGCCATAGCCCACTAGCGGAATACAACAATGAGCAGTTCTTC	CASSHSPLAEYNNEQFF	TRBV4-3	.	TRBD2	TRBJ2-1
TGTGCCAGCAGCCCCCCGGCTAGCGGGTTCTCCTACAATGAGCAGTTCTTC	CASSPPASGFSYNEQFF	TRBV7-8	many	TRBD2	TRBJ2-1
TGTGCCACCAGCAGATCTGACAGGGCCCCCACAGATACGCAGTATTTT	CATSRSDRAPTDTQYF	TRBV15	.	TRBD1	TRBJ2-3
TGCGCCAGCAGCTTGGCCGGGACTAGGGTCGGGGCCAACGTCCTGACTTTC	CASSLAGTRVGANVLTF	TRBV5-1	many	TRBD2	TRBJ2-6
TGTGCCAGCAGCCCCCGGGACGGATACAATGAGCAGTTCTTC	CASSPRDGYNEQFF	TRBV13	many	.	TRBJ2-1
TGTGCCACCAGTGCCGCCGGGCCCCTCGGAAACTATGGCTACACCTTC	CATSAAGPLGNYGYTF	TRBV24-1	few	.	TRBJ1-2
TGTGCCAGCAGTTTGCGGCACCCGAACACCGGGGAGCTGTTTTTT	CASSLRHPNTGELFF	TRBV12-3/TRBV12-4	few	.	TRBJ2-2